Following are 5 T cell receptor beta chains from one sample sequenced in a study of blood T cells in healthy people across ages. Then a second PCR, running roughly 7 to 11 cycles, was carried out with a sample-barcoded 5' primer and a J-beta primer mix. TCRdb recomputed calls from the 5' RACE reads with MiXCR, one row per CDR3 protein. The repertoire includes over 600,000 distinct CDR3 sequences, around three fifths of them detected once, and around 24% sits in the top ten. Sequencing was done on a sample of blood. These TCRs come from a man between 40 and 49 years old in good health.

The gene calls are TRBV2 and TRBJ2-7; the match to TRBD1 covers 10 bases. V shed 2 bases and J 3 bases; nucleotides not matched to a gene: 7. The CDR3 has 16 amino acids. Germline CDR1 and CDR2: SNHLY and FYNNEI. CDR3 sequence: CASSEQGQGVFYEQYF. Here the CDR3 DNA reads TGTGCCAGCAGTGAACAAGGACAGGGGGTATTCTACGAGCAGTACTTC.

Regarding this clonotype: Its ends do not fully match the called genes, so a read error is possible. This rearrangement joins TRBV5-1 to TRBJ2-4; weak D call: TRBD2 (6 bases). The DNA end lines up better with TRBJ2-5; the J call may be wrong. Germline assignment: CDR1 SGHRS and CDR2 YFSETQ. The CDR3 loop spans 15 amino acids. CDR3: CTSSLEGGTQETQYF. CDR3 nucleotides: TGCACCAGCAGCTTGGAGGGCGGAACCCAAGAGACCCAGTACTTC.

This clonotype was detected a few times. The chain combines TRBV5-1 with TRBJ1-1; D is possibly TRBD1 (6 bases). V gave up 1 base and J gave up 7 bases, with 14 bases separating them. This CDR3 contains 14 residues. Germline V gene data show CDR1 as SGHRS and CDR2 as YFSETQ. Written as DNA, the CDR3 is TGCGCCAGCAGCTTGAGTGGACAGATTGATGAAGCTTTCTTT. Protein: CASSLSGQIDEAFF.

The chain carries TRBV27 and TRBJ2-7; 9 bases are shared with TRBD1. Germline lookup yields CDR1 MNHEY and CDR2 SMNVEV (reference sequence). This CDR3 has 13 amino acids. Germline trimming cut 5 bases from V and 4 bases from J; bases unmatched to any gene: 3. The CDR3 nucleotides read TGTGCCAGCAGTGATGGGACAGGGTACGAGCAGTACTTC. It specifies CASSDGTGYEQYF.

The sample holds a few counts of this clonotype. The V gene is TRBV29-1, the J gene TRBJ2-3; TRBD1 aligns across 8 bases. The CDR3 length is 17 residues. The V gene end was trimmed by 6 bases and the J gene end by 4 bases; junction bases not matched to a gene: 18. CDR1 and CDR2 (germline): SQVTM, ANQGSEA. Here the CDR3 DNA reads TGCAGCGTGGATGGGACAGGTCTAGCGATGAGCGCAGATACGCAGTATTTT. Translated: CSVDGTGLAMSADTQYF.